Listed below are T cell receptor beta chains from one sample, sequenced in a study of regulatory T cells in long-lasting Graves disease. Each CDR3 protein gets one entry after TCRdb re-called the multiplex PCR reads with MiXCR. The sample records some 600,000 distinct CDR3 sequences, approximately 16% being singletons. The data also belong to a second study, concerning T cells in Graves' hyperthyroidism and ophthalmopathy.

The sequences come from peripheral blood mononuclear cells (PBMCs), collected at new diagnosis, from a patient treated with antithyroid drugs. These receptors were collected from a young man with Graves disease. The CDR3 runs from the conserved cysteine through the conserved F or W. A clone size is listed for some rows: how often the clone was seen (once, few, many), or a class if it is expanded.

J gene | clone size | V gene | CDR3 protein
TRBJ2-2 | few | TRBV2 | CASSLLLGQGANTGELFF
TRBJ1-5 | many | TRBV30 | CAWSVQDNQPQHF
TRBJ2-3 | few | TRBV20-1 | CSANSGTGEIVGESTDTQYF
TRBJ2-1 | . | TRBV25-1 | CASSESGTRWDNEQFF
TRBJ2-7 | many | TRBV11-2 | CASSPSFGSYEQYF
TRBJ1-1 | many | TRBV30 | CAWAGQGGTEAFF
TRBJ2-5 | many | TRBV12-3/TRBV12-4 | CASSWGRRETQYF
TRBJ1-4 | few | TRBV19 | CASMPGRAFEKLFF
TRBJ1-1 | . | TRBV10-1 | CASSESGAWRRYTEAFF
TRBJ2-3 | many | TRBV12-5 | CASGPPTRADTQYF
TRBJ1-4 | . | TRBV30 | CAWGDRWGEKLFF
TRBJ2-5 | many | TRBV11-2 | CASSLGSLPFKETQYF
TRBJ2-7 | few | TRBV28 | CASSFQSESSYEQYF
TRBJ2-7 | many | TRBV28 | CASTIDRAYEQYF
TRBJ1-3 | few | TRBV28 | CACSRRQGSAGNTIYF
TRBJ2-2 | . | TRBV5-1 | CASSFDRTSGGPRHTGELFF
TRBJ2-4 | . | TRBV4-1 | CASSHRPADIKNIQYF
TRBJ2-7 | . | TRBV10-3 | CAISESGQGANYEQYF
TRBJ2-7 | few | TRBV6-1 | CASSEEYATSGSYEQYF
TRBJ2-4 | . | TRBV2 | CASSEPRQSGKNIQYF
TRBJ1-2 | . | TRBV9 | CASSARDDYGYTF
TRBJ2-7 | many | TRBV20-1 | CSASNWDGPYEQYF
TRBJ2-3 | many | TRBV5-1 | CASRWPRDRSEYEIADTQYF
TRBJ1-1 | many | TRBV2 | CASSEESGENTEAFF
TRBJ2-1 | few | TRBV9 | CASSDSGRSGNEQFF
TRBJ1-5 | few | TRBV5-1 | CASSELPGQAQPQHF
TRBJ2-3 | few | TRBV10-3 | CATSGGADTQYF
TRBJ2-3 | many | TRBV20-1 | CSATLITSGRSDTQYF
TRBJ2-3 | . | TRBV4-1 | CASSQGRGLAGTADTQYF
TRBJ2-1 | many | TRBV12-3/TRBV12-4 | CASTKGTSGAYNEQFF
TRBJ2-7 | few | TRBV29-1 | CSVAPEPGGYEQYF
TRBJ2-5 | few | TRBV10-3 | CAISETAGETQYF
TRBJ1-2 | many | TRBV5-1 | CASSLEGLFNGYTF
TRBJ2-7 | few | TRBV30 | CAWRDRAPTKNYEQYF
TRBJ2-7 | many | TRBV6-2/TRBV6-3 | CASSYRDKLDEQYF
TRBJ1-2 | . | TRBV7-9 | CASSPREGNGYTF
TRBJ2-2 | . | TRBV29-1 | CSVERVATGELFF
TRBJ2-7 | . | TRBV20-1 | CSATRGDSSYEQYF
TRBJ2-7 | many | TRBV20-1 | CSARAVALGEQYF
TRBJ1-2 | few | TRBV5-1 | CASSYGQGALHYGYTF
TRBJ1-5 | . | TRBV7-8 | CASSAPPWDSNQPQHF
TRBJ2-7 | . | TRBV5-1 | CASSSGDRLSYEQYF
TRBJ1-1 | many | TRBV10-3 | CAIRDNRGHGTEAFF
TRBJ1-6 | . | TRBV7-2 | CASSSGHGSPLHF
TRBJ2-1 | many | TRBV20-1 | CSARTSGINEQFF
TRBJ1-5 | many | TRBV10-3 | CAISMGQGFQPQHF
TRBJ2-1 | many | TRBV5-1 | CASSLVAGIIYNEQFF
TRBJ2-1 | many | TRBV7-8 | CASSRPGQGLNEQFF
TRBJ1-5 | . | TRBV10-3 | CAISEGNNQPQHF
TRBJ2-1 | many | TRBV7-6 | CASSLASWDRANEQFF
TRBJ2-7 | many | TRBV27 | CASSSWGQGAIEQYF
TRBJ1-1 | . | TRBV28 | CASRQIDTEAFF
TRBJ2-1 | . | TRBV10-3 | CAISGAGGWDEQFF
TRBJ2-1 | . | TRBV4-1 | CASSQEGPASGFYNEQFF
TRBJ2-5 | . | TRBV2 | CASRAWGEETQYF